This entry concerns a single TCR beta chain. Extraction and reverse transcription of RNA yielded cDNA as the sequencing template. Clones were read by immunoSEQ multiplex PCR, and TCRdb kept only the in-frame ones, dropping some. The data contain 150,000 or so clones, more than 85% of them singletons. Treatment of the sample: oral pan-JAK inhibitor, 5-10 mg twice daily. This sample was included in a study of CD8+ T cells in alopecia areata. Study summary: In an open-label trial, patients got 5 to 10 mg tofacitinib twice daily.

This TCR was recovered from a human donor with alopecia areata. Specimen: CD8+ T cells sorted from blood, collected at week 4, from a patient treated with tofacitinib.

CDR3 residues: CSVEDPYYGEQYF. The CDR3 bases are TGCAGCGTTGAAGACCCGTACTATGGCGAGCAGTACTTC. The chain uses TRBV29-1 and TRBJ2-7; D is undetermined. In germline, CDR1 is SQVTM, CDR2 ANQGSEA. Trimming took off 0 bases at V and 6 bases at J, with 12 bases between the two ends. This CDR3 has 13 residues.